This is a list of T cell receptor beta chains from one sample in a study of T cells in Graves' hyperthyroidism and ophthalmopathy. MiXCR, run by TCRdb on the multiplex PCR reads, gives a single entry per CDR3 protein. The sample has over 400,000 distinct CDR3 sequences, roughly 22% seen once. The sequenced sample was blood. These receptors came from a woman in her 70s with Graves' ophthalmopathy. Each CDR3 is given with its conserved first and last residue. Fields, in order: clone size, D gene, J gene, V gene, CDR3 DNA, CDR3 protein. The D gene is left open where the match is weak. Size values are once, few and many counts, or a class for expanded clones, and some rows have none.

clone_size: -
d_call: -
j_call: TRBJ1-2
v_call: TRBV30
cdr3_nt: TGTGCCTGGAGTCCCTCGGGAGTCTTCTATGGCTACACCTTC
cdr3_aa: CAWSPSGVFYGYTF

clone_size: -
d_call: -
j_call: TRBJ2-3
v_call: TRBV24-1
cdr3_nt: TGTGCCACCAGTGACACCCCACAAAAGGTCGGGACCCTTCGCACAGATACGCAGTATTTT
cdr3_aa: CATSDTPQKVGTLRTDTQYF

clone_size: few
d_call: TRBD2
j_call: TRBJ2-3
v_call: TRBV3-1
cdr3_nt: TGTGCCAGCAGCCAGCCAGCGGGAGGCACAGATACGCAGTATTTT
cdr3_aa: CASSQPAGGTDTQYF

clone_size: -
d_call: TRBD2
j_call: TRBJ2-2
v_call: TRBV6-2/TRBV6-3
cdr3_nt: TGTGCCAGCAGTTATCGGGGAGGGGACACCGGGGAGCTGTTTTTT
cdr3_aa: CASSYRGGDTGELFF

clone_size: -
d_call: -
j_call: TRBJ2-5
v_call: TRBV20-1
cdr3_nt: TGCAGTGCTAGGCCGGGGGTGGGCAACCAAGAGACCCAGTACTTC
cdr3_aa: CSARPGVGNQETQYF

clone_size: -
d_call: TRBD2
j_call: TRBJ2-1
v_call: TRBV12-3/TRBV12-4
cdr3_nt: TGTGCCAGCAGTTACCTAGCGGGAGGGGCCTACAATGAGCAGTTCTTC
cdr3_aa: CASSYLAGGAYNEQFF

clone_size: -
d_call: TRBD1
j_call: TRBJ1-2
v_call: TRBV28
cdr3_nt: TGTGCCAGCAGTTCCAACTCAGGGGGAGAATATGGCTACACCTTC
cdr3_aa: CASSSNSGGEYGYTF

clone_size: few
d_call: -
j_call: TRBJ2-1
v_call: TRBV19
cdr3_nt: TGTGCCAGTAGTACATGGGAACACCCCTACAATGAGCAGTTCTTC
cdr3_aa: CASSTWEHPYNEQFF

clone_size: -
d_call: -
j_call: TRBJ2-1
v_call: TRBV7-6
cdr3_nt: TGTGCCAGCAGCTTAGAGTCCCGACTAGACAATGAGCAGTTCTTC
cdr3_aa: CASSLESRLDNEQFF

clone_size: few
d_call: TRBD2
j_call: TRBJ2-3
v_call: TRBV19
cdr3_nt: TGTGCCAGTAGTATAAGACTAGCGGGGCCCACAGATACGCAGTATTTT
cdr3_aa: CASSIRLAGPTDTQYF